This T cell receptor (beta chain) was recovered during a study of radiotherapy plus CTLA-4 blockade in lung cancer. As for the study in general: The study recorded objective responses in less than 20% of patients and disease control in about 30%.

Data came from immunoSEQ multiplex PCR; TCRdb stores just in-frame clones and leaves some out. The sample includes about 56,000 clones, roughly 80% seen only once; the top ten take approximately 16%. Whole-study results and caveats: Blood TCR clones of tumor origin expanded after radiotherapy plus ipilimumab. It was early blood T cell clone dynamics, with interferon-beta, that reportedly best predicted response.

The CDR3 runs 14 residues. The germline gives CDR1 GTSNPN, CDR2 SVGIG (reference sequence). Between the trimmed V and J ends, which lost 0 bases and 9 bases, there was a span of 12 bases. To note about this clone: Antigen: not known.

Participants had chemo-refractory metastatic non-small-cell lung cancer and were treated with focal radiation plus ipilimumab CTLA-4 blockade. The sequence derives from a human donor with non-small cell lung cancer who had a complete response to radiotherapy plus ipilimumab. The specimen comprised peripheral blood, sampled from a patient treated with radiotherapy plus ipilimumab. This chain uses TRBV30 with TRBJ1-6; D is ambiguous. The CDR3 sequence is CAWSVPDPGSPLHF. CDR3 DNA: TGTGCCTGGAGTGTACCCGACCCGGGTTCACCCCTCCACTTT.